This section outlines one T cell receptor beta chain sequence together with its context. The antigen remains unidentified. This sample was included in a study of T cell repertoires in cytomegalovirus infection. TCRdb independently ran MiXCR on the reads; one entry per CDR3 protein. The sample lists a few hundred thousand distinct CDR3 sequences; over 35% were seen once. The CDR3 length is 14 residues. Trimming took 3 bases from V and 6 from J, leaving 9 bases between them. Germline V gene sequence: CDR1 SGHTA, CDR2 FQGNSA. V and J are TRBV7-2 and TRBJ1-6, with TRBD1 as a possible D gene (6 bases). The TCR comes from a human donor in good health (CMV status not recorded). Some clones in this sample may be carry-over from other donors' samples. Source: cultured PBMCs, taken from culture after CMV antigen stimulation. The DNA of the CDR3 is TGTGCCAGCAGCTTTACAGGGCTTAATTCACCCCTCCACTTT. It yields the protein CASSFTGLNSPLHF.